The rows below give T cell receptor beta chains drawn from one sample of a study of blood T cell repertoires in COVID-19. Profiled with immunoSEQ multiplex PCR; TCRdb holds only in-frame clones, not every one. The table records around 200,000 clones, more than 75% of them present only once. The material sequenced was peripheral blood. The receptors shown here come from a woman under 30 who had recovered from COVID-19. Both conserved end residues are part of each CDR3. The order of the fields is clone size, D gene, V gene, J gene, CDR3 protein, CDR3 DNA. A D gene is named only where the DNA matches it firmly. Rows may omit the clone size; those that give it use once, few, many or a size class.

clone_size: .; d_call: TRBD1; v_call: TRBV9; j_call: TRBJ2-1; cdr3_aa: CASSVKGDRVMGNEQFF; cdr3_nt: TGTGCCAGCAGCGTAAAGGGGGACAGGGTAATGGGGAATGAGCAGTTCTTC
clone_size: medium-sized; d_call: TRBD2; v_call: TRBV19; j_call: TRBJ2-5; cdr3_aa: CASSTPRSGRETQYF; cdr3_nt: TGTGCCAGTAGTACCCCTAGGAGCGGGAGAGAGACCCAGTACTTC
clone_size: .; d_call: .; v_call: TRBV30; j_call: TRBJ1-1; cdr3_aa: CAWGRNTEAFF; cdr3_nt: TGTGCCTGGGGCCGGAACACTGAAGCTTTCTTT
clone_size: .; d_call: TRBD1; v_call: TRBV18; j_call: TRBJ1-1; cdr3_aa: CASSPNGQGAGTEAFF; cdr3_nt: TGTGCCAGCTCACCAAACGGACAGGGGGCGGGCACTGAAGCTTTCTTT
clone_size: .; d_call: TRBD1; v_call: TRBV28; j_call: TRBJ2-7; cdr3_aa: CASSWASGTGGHEQYF; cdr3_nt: TGTGCCAGCAGTTGGGCTTCCGGGACAGGGGGTCACGAGCAGTACTTC
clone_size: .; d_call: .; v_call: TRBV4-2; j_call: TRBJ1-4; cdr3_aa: CASSLLRGGAANEKLFF; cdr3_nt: TGTGCCAGCAGCCTTCTTCGAGGGGGGGCTGCTAATGAAAAACTGTTTTTT
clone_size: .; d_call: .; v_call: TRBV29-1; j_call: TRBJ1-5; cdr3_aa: CSVGTDYSNQPQHF; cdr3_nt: TGCAGCGTTGGGACAGACTATAGCAATCAGCCCCAGCATTTT
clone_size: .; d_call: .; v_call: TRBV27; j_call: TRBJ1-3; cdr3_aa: CASSLSGTPGNTIYF; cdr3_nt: TGTGCCAGCAGTTTATCCGGGACTCCCGGAAACACCATATATTTT
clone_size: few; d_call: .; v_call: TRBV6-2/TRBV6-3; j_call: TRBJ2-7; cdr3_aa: CASSTSGYEQYF; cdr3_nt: TGTGCCAGCAGTACTTCTGGTTACGAGCAGTACTTC
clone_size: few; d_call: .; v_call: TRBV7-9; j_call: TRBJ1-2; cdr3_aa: CASSFDSIGGYTF; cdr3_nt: TGTGCCAGCAGCTTTGACTCAATCGGGGGCTACACCTTC
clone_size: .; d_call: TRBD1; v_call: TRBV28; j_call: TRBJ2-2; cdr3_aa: CASAGTDLVGELFF; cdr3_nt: TGTGCCAGCGCCGGGACAGACTTAGTCGGGGAGCTGTTTTTT
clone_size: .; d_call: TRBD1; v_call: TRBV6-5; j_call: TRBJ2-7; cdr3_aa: CASDRGPTYEQYF; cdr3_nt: TGTGCCAGCGACAGGGGGCCCACCTACGAGCAGTACTTC
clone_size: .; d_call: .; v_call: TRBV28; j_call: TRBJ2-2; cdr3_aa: CASRKGGLTGELFF; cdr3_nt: TGTGCCAGCAGGAAGGGGGGGCTAACCGGGGAGCTGTTTTTT
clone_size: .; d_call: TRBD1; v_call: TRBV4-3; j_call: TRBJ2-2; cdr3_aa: CASSHTIGGSSTGELFF; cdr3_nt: TGCGCCAGCAGCCATACCATAGGGGGCTCTAGCACCGGGGAGCTGTTTTTT
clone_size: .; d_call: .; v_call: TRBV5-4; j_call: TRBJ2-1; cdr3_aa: CASRLTGSGSEQFF; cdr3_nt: TGTGCCAGCAGGCTTACAGGTTCCGGGAGTGAGCAGTTCTTC
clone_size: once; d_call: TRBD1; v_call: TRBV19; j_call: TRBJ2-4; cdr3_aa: CASSMPPWTGVNIQYF; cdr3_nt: TGTGCCAGTAGTATGCCACCCTGGACAGGGGTAAACATTCAGTACTTC
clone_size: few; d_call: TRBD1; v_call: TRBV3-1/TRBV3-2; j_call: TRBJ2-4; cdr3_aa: CASSLHSQGLAKNIQYF; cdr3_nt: TGTGCCAGCAGCCTCCATTCACAGGGGTTAGCCAAAAACATTCAGTACTTC
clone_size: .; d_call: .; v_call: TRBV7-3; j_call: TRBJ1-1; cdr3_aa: CASSLGGSTEAFF; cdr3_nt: TGTGCCAGCAGCTTGGGGGGTAGCACTGAAGCTTTCTTT
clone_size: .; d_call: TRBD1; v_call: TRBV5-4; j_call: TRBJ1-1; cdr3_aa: CASSLGQGGNTEAFF; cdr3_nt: TGTGCCAGCAGCTTGGGACAGGGAGGGAACACTGAAGCTTTCTTT
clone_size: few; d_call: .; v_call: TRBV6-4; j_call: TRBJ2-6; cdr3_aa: CASSSDISSGANVLTF; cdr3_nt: TGTGCCAGCAGCTCGGACATCAGCTCTGGGGCCAACGTCCTGACTTTC
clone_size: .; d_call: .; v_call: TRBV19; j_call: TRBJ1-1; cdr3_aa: CATESRVTEAFF; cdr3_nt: TGTGCCACCGAAAGCAGGGTTACTGAAGCTTTCTTT
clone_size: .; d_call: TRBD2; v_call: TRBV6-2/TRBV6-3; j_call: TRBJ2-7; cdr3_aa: CASSYSPSGGGLYEQYF; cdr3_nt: TGTGCCAGCAGTTACTCTCCTAGCGGGGGGGGCCTCTACGAGCAGTACTTC
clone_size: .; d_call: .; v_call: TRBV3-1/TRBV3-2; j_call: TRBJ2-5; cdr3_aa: CASSERWGGEARKTQYF; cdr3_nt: TGTGCCAGCAGTGAACGGTGGGGAGGAGAGGCCCGGAAGACCCAGTACTTC
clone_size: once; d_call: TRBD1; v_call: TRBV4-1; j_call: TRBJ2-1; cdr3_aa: CASSQPPGQGNNEQFF; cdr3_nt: TGCGCCAGCAGCCAACCACCGGGACAGGGGAATAATGAGCAGTTCTTC
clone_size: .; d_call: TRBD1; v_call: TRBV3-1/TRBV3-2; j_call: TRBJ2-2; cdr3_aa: CASSHVRGQRLNTGELFF; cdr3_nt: TGTGCCAGCAGCCATGTCCGGGGACAGCGGTTGAACACCGGGGAGCTGTTTTTT
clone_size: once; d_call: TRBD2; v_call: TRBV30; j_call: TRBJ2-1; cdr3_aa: CAWRLAGPYNEQFF; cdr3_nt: TGTGCCTGGAGACTAGCGGGACCCTACAATGAGCAGTTCTTC
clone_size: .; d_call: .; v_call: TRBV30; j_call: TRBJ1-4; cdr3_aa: CAWKGGATNEKLFF; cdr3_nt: TGTGCCTGGAAGGGCGGGGCAACTAATGAAAAACTGTTTTTT
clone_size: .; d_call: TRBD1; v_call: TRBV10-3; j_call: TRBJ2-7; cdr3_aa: CAIRDSSYEQYF; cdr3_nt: TGTGCCATACGGGACAGTTCCTACGAGCAGTACTTC
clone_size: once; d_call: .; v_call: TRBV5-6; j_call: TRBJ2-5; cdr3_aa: CASSATGEETQYF; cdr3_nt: TGTGCCAGCAGCGCGACCGGGGAAGAGACCCAGTACTTC
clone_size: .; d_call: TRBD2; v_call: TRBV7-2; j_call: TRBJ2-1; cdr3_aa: CASSLNLLAGGRGEQFF; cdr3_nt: TGTGCCAGCAGCTTAAACCTCCTAGCGGGAGGCCGGGGTGAGCAGTTCTTC
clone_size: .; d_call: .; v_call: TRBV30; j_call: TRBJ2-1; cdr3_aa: CAWSRDTHNEQFF; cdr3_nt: TGTGCCTGGAGCCGGGACACACACAATGAGCAGTTCTTC
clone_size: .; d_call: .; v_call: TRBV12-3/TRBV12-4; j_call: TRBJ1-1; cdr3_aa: CASSFGGMNQAFF; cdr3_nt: TGTGCCAGCAGTTTTGGCGGGATGAACCAAGCTTTCTTT
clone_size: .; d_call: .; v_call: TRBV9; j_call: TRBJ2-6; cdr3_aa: CASSVEGRLRFSGANVLTF; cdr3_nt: TGTGCCAGCAGCGTAGAAGGGAGACTCCGGTTTTCTGGGGCCAACGTCCTGACTTTC
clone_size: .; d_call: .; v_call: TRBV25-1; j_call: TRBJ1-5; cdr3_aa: CASSDGAPSNQPQHF; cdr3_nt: TGTGCCAGCAGTGATGGGGCTCCAAGCAATCAGCCCCAGCATTTT
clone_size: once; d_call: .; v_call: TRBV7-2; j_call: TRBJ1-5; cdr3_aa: CASSLNPAQGHNQPQHF; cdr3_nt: TGTGCCAGCAGCTTAAACCCCGCGCAGGGACACAATCAGCCCCAGCATTTT
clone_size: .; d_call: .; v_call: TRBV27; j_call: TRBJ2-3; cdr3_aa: CASSQIMETRETQYF; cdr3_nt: TGTGCCAGCAGCCAAATAATGGAGACCCGGGAAACGCAGTATTTT
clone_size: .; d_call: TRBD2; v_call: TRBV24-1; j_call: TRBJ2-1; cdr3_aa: CATARTSGGVMNEQFF; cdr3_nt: TGTGCCACCGCCCGGACTAGCGGGGGGGTCATGAATGAGCAGTTCTTC
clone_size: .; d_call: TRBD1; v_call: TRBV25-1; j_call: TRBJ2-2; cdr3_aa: CASGRRDRGMNGELFF; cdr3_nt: TGTGCCAGCGGTAGACGGGACAGGGGTATGAACGGGGAGCTGTTTTTT
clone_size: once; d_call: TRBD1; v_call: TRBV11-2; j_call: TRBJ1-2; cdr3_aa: CASSPDRDVGYTF; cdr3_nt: TGTGCCAGCAGCCCAGACAGGGATGTCGGCTACACCTTC
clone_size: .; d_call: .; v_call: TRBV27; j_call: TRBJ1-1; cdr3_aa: CASRGGTEAFF; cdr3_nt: TGTGCCAGCAGGGGGGGTACTGAAGCTTTCTTT
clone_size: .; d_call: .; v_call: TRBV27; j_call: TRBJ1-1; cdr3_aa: CASSLDRRGTEAFF; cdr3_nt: TGTGCCAGCAGTTTGGATAGGAGAGGCACTGAAGCTTTCTTT
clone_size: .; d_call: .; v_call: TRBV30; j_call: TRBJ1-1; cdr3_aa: CAWSVGVLGTEAFF; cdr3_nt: TGTGCCTGGAGTGTAGGAGTTCTAGGCACTGAAGCTTTCTTT
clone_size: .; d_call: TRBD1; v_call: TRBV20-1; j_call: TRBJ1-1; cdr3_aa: CSASGGQGSLNTEAFF; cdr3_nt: TGCAGTGCTAGTGGAGGACAGGGGTCCTTAAACACTGAAGCTTTCTTT
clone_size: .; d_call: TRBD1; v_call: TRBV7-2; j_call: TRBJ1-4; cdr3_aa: CASSDGQGFANEKLFF; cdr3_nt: TGTGCCAGCAGCGACGGACAGGGGTTCGCTAATGAAAAACTGTTTTTT
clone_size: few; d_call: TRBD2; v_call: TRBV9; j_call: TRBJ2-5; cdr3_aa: CASSASGGRETQYF; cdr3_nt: TGTGCCAGCAGCGCGTCGGGGGGGCGAGAGACCCAGTACTTC
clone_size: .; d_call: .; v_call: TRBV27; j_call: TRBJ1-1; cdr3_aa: CASSFPGIENTEAFF; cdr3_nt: TGTGCCAGCAGTTTCCCGGGAATCGAGAACACTGAAGCTTTCTTT
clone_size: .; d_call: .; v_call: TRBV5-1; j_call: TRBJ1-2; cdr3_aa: CASSLYSLEHGYTF; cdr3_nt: TGCGCCAGCAGCTTGTACTCTCTGGAGCATGGCTACACCTTC
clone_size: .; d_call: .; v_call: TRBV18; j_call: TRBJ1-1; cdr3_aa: CASSPEVQGPEAFF; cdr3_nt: TGTGCCAGCTCACCAGAAGTGCAGGGCCCTGAAGCTTTCTTT
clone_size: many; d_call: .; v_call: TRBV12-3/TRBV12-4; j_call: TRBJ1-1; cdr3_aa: CASSPGNTEAFF; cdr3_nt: TGTGCCAGCAGTCCAGGTAACACTGAAGCTTTCTTT
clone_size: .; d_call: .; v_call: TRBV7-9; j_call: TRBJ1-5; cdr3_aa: CASSFIDGKGSNQPQHF; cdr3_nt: TGTGCCAGCAGCTTCATCGACGGAAAGGGGAGCAATCAGCCCCAGCATTTT
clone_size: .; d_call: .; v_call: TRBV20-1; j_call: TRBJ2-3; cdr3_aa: CSAYSWDTQYF; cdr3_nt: TGCAGTGCTTACTCTTGGGATACGCAGTATTTT
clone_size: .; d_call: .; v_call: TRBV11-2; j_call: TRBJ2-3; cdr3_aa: CASSSPGSDTQYF; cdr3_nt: TGTGCCAGCAGCTCTCCCGGGTCAGATACGCAGTATTTT
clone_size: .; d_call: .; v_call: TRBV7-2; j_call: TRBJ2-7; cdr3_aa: CASSPDSNSYEQYF; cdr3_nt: TGTGCCAGCAGCCCTGATAGCAACTCCTACGAGCAGTACTTC
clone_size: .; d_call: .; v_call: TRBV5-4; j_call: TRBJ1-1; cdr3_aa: CASSLNLLDAPEAFF; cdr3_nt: TGTGCCAGCAGCTTGAACCTACTTGATGCCCCTGAAGCTTTCTTT